The rows below give T cell receptor beta chains drawn from one sample of a study of CD8+CD57+ T cells in acquired aplastic anemia. TCRdb re-derived calls from the reads in MiXCR, one entry per CDR3 protein. Here the sample spans 150,000 to 200,000 distinct CDR3 sequences, around 50% being singletons. Sequencing was carried out using sorted CD4+, CD8+, or CD8+CD57+ T cells (not recorded which) from PBMCs. These receptors were obtained from a human donor with aplastic anemia. Each CDR3 is given with its conserved first and last residue. The D gene is left open where the match is weak. Clone size is stated in some rows and not others, as once, few, many or a class when expanded.

d_call: TRBD1
clone_size: many
v_call: TRBV2
j_call: TRBJ2-5
cdr3_aa: CASGPGTAETQYF
cdr3_nt: TGTGCCAGCGGTCCCGGGACAGCGGAGACCCAGTACTTC

d_call: NA
clone_size: NA
v_call: TRBV28
j_call: TRBJ2-7
cdr3_aa: CASSLWRQDPRQYF
cdr3_nt: TGTGCCAGCAGTTTATGGCGACAGGACCCTCGGCAGTACTTC

d_call: NA
clone_size: NA
v_call: TRBV29-1
j_call: TRBJ2-7
cdr3_aa: CSVRSGSSYEQYF
cdr3_nt: TGCAGCGTTCGTTCTGGGAGCTCCTACGAGCAGTACTTC

d_call: NA
clone_size: NA
v_call: TRBV7-2
j_call: TRBJ2-7
cdr3_aa: CASSFSRGSYKQYF
cdr3_nt: TGTGCCAGCAGCTTTTCACGGGGTTCCTACAAGCAGTACTTC

d_call: NA
clone_size: many
v_call: TRBV11-3
j_call: TRBJ2-7
cdr3_aa: CASSPGGTSYEQYF
cdr3_nt: TGTGCCAGCAGCCCGGGTGGAACGTCCTACGAGCAGTACTTC

d_call: NA
clone_size: many
v_call: TRBV7-9
j_call: TRBJ2-5
cdr3_aa: CASSPLGTSRYF
cdr3_nt: TGTGCCAGCAGCCCACTGGGGACGAGTCGGTACTTC

d_call: NA
clone_size: NA
v_call: TRBV12-3/TRBV12-4
j_call: TRBJ2-6
cdr3_aa: CASSLRTGRGRGANVLTF
cdr3_nt: TGTGCCAGCAGTTTGCGGACAGGGCGGGGGCGAGGGGCCAACGTCCTGACTTTC

d_call: NA
clone_size: NA
v_call: TRBV20-1
j_call: TRBJ1-1
cdr3_aa: CSARGMVNTDALF
cdr3_nt: TGCAGTGCTAGAGGGATGGTCAACACTGACGCTCTCTTT

d_call: NA
clone_size: NA
v_call: TRBV10-3
j_call: TRBJ2-7
cdr3_aa: CAISSLGTGDPGDEQYF
cdr3_nt: TGTGCCATCAGTTCTCTGGGGACCGGGGACCCCGGGGACGAGCAGTACTTC

d_call: NA
clone_size: many
v_call: TRBV5-1
j_call: TRBJ1-5
cdr3_aa: CASSLGNSNSNQPQHF
cdr3_nt: TGCGCCAGCAGTTTGGGTAACAGTAATAGCAATCAGCCCCAGCATTTT

d_call: TRBD2
clone_size: few
v_call: TRBV20-1
j_call: TRBJ2-1
cdr3_aa: CSAMRASGGNEQFF
cdr3_nt: TGCAGTGCTATGAGGGCTAGCGGAGGGAATGAGCAGTTCTTC

d_call: NA
clone_size: many
v_call: TRBV4-3
j_call: TRBJ1-3
cdr3_aa: CASSQGMSGNTIYF
cdr3_nt: TGCGCCAGCAGCCAAGGGATGTCTGGAAACACCATATATTTT

d_call: NA
clone_size: NA
v_call: TRBV5-1
j_call: TRBJ2-1
cdr3_aa: CASTADLNEQFF
cdr3_nt: TGCGCCAGCACGGCAGACTTAAATGAGCAGTTCTTC

d_call: NA
clone_size: many
v_call: TRBV20-1
j_call: TRBJ1-4
cdr3_aa: CSASAFGPARHEKLFF
cdr3_nt: TGCAGTGCTAGTGCCTTCGGTCCTGCACGGCATGAAAAACTGTTTTTT

d_call: NA
clone_size: few
v_call: TRBV7-2
j_call: TRBJ2-7
cdr3_aa: CASSFFTGYEQYF
cdr3_nt: TGTGCCAGCAGCTTCTTTACAGGTTACGAGCAGTACTTC

d_call: NA
clone_size: NA
v_call: TRBV6-5
j_call: TRBJ2-7
cdr3_aa: CASSPEAGGASEQYF
cdr3_nt: TGTGCCAGCAGCCCCGAGGCTGGGGGCGCGTCCGAGCAGTACTTC

d_call: TRBD2
clone_size: many
v_call: TRBV9
j_call: TRBJ2-3
cdr3_aa: CASSSRAGDTDTQYF
cdr3_nt: TGTGCCAGCAGCTCCCGAGCGGGAGACACAGATACGCAGTATTTT

d_call: NA
clone_size: many
v_call: TRBV6-2/TRBV6-3
j_call: TRBJ2-3
cdr3_aa: CASKNGGSTDTQYF
cdr3_nt: TGTGCCAGCAAAAACGGGGGTTCCACAGATACGCAGTATTTT

d_call: NA
clone_size: many
v_call: TRBV7-3
j_call: TRBJ2-7
cdr3_aa: CASSLGGALFEQYF
cdr3_nt: TGTGCCAGCAGCTTAGGGGGGGCCCTCTTCGAGCAGTACTTC

d_call: NA
clone_size: once
v_call: TRBV25-1
j_call: TRBJ2-7
cdr3_aa: CASSVQGSSYEQYF
cdr3_nt: TGTGCCAGCAGTGTGCAGGGTAGCTCCTACGAGCAGTACTTC

d_call: TRBD1
clone_size: few
v_call: TRBV28
j_call: TRBJ1-1
cdr3_aa: CASSYPRDSGTEAFF
cdr3_nt: TGTGCCAGCAGTTACCCCCGGGACAGCGGCACTGAAGCTTTCTTT

d_call: NA
clone_size: many
v_call: TRBV7-9
j_call: TRBJ2-7
cdr3_aa: CASSPPQGREEQYF
cdr3_nt: TGTGCCAGCAGCCCACCCCAGGGGCGAGAAGAGCAGTACTTC

d_call: TRBD1
clone_size: NA
v_call: TRBV15
j_call: TRBJ2-7
cdr3_aa: CATSGRDRDYEQYF
cdr3_nt: TGTGCCACCAGCGGCCGGGACAGGGACTACGAGCAGTACTTC

d_call: NA
clone_size: NA
v_call: TRBV24-1
j_call: TRBJ1-4
cdr3_aa: CATQANEELFF
cdr3_nt: TGTGCCACCCAAGCTAATGAAGAACTGTTTTTT

d_call: TRBD1
clone_size: few
v_call: TRBV6-2/TRBV6-3
j_call: TRBJ2-4
cdr3_aa: CASSYSVQGATQAKNIQYF
cdr3_nt: TGTGCCAGCAGTTACTCCGTTCAGGGGGCCACTCAAGCCAAAAACATTCAGTACTTC

d_call: NA
clone_size: NA
v_call: TRBV5-4
j_call: TRBJ2-3
cdr3_aa: CASSFIRAGSSDTQYF
cdr3_nt: TGTGCCAGCAGCTTTATTAGGGCCGGGAGCTCAGATACGCAGTATTTT

d_call: TRBD1
clone_size: many
v_call: TRBV9
j_call: TRBJ2-4
cdr3_aa: CASSGTGAKNIQYF
cdr3_nt: TGTGCCAGCAGCGGGACAGGGGCCAAAAACATTCAGTACTTC

d_call: NA
clone_size: few
v_call: TRBV10-3
j_call: TRBJ1-2
cdr3_aa: CAISPQGYYGYTF
cdr3_nt: TGTGCCATCAGCCCACAGGGATACTATGGCTACACCTTC

d_call: TRBD1
clone_size: NA
v_call: TRBV6-1
j_call: TRBJ2-7
cdr3_aa: CASSEVTGARGEQYF
cdr3_nt: TGTGCCAGCAGTGAAGTGACAGGGGCCCGGGGGGAGCAGTACTTC

d_call: NA
clone_size: NA
v_call: TRBV20-1
j_call: TRBJ1-3
cdr3_aa: CSARDQSGGNTIYF
cdr3_nt: TGCAGTGCTAGAGATCAGTCAGGAGGAAACACCATATATTTT

d_call: NA
clone_size: many
v_call: TRBV7-2
j_call: TRBJ2-1
cdr3_aa: CASSPLPRGSYNEQFF
cdr3_nt: TGTGCCAGCAGCCCATTACCCCGAGGCTCCTACAATGAGCAGTTCTTC

d_call: NA
clone_size: NA
v_call: TRBV9
j_call: TRBJ2-1
cdr3_aa: CASSVSGAPHNEQFF
cdr3_nt: TGTGCCAGCAGCGTAAGTGGGGCCCCGCACAATGAGCAGTTCTTC

d_call: NA
clone_size: NA
v_call: TRBV2
j_call: TRBJ1-6
cdr3_aa: CASSPGSDNSPLHF
cdr3_nt: TGTGCCAGCAGCCCGGGATCAGATAATTCACCCCTCCACTTT

d_call: NA
clone_size: NA
v_call: TRBV2
j_call: TRBJ1-2
cdr3_aa: CASSELGGNGYTF
cdr3_nt: TGTGCCAGCAGTGAACTCGGGGGCAATGGCTACACCTTC

d_call: NA
clone_size: NA
v_call: TRBV9
j_call: TRBJ2-3
cdr3_aa: CASSVNWGGTDTQYF
cdr3_nt: TGTGCCAGCAGCGTAAATTGGGGGGGCACAGATACGCAGTATTTT

d_call: TRBD1
clone_size: few
v_call: TRBV13
j_call: TRBJ2-1
cdr3_aa: CASSVRQGNEQFF
cdr3_nt: TGTGCCAGCAGCGTAAGACAGGGCAATGAGCAGTTCTTC

d_call: NA
clone_size: NA
v_call: TRBV20-1
j_call: TRBJ2-7
cdr3_aa: CSARRTGYEQYF
cdr3_nt: TGCAGTGCTAGACGGACCGGCTACGAGCAGTACTTC

d_call: TRBD1
clone_size: NA
v_call: TRBV5-1
j_call: TRBJ2-1
cdr3_aa: CASSWTGINYNEQFF
cdr3_nt: TGCGCCAGCAGCTGGACAGGGATTAACTACAATGAGCAGTTCTTC

d_call: NA
clone_size: NA
v_call: TRBV6-6
j_call: TRBJ1-1
cdr3_aa: CASMETMNTEAFF
cdr3_nt: TGTGCCAGCATGGAGACCATGAACACTGAAGCTTTCTTT

d_call: NA
clone_size: NA
v_call: TRBV2
j_call: TRBJ2-5
cdr3_aa: CASGQGREETQYF
cdr3_nt: TGTGCCAGCGGGCAGGGGAGGGAAGAGACCCAGTACTTC

d_call: NA
clone_size: many
v_call: TRBV19
j_call: TRBJ2-7
cdr3_aa: CASSRSGSSYEQYF
cdr3_nt: TGTGCCAGTAGTAGAAGCGGAAGCTCCTACGAGCAGTACTTC

d_call: TRBD1
clone_size: many
v_call: TRBV5-6
j_call: TRBJ1-5
cdr3_aa: CASSLTGTSNQPQHF
cdr3_nt: TGTGCCAGCAGCCTGACAGGGACTAGCAATCAGCCCCAGCATTTT

d_call: NA
clone_size: many
v_call: TRBV7-8
j_call: TRBJ2-1
cdr3_aa: CASSLIWVADNEQFF
cdr3_nt: TGTGCCAGCAGCCTCATATGGGTAGCGGACAATGAGCAGTTCTTC